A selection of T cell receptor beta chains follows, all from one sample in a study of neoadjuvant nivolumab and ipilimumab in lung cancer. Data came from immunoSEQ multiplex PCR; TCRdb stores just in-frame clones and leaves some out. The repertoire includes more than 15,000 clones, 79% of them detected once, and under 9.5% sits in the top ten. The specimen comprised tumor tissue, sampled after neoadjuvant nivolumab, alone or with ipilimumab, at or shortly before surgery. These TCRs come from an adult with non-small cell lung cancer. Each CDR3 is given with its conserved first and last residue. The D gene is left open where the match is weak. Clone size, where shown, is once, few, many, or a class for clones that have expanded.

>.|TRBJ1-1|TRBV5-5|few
CASSRGPDRDTEAFF
TGTGCCAGCAGCCGGGGGCCCGACAGAGACACTGAAGCTTTCTTT
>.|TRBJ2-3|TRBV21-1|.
CASTQTGGTDTQYF
TGTGCCAGCACCCAGACAGGGGGGACAGATACGCAGTATTTT
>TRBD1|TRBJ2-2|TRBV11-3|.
CASSPGQGQGTSNTGELFF
TGTGCCAGCAGCCCCGGCCAAGGACAGGGTACGTCGAACACCGGGGAGCTGTTTTTT
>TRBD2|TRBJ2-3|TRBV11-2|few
CASSLLGGGTDTQYF
TGTGCCAGCAGCCTTCTCGGGGGGGGCACAGATACGCAGTATTTT
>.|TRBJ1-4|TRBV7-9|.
CASSFRGDEKLFF
TGTGCCAGCAGCTTTAGGGGGGACGAAAAACTGTTTTTT
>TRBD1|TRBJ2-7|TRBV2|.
CASRGRGRTYEQYF
TGTGCCAGCAGGGGCAGGGGGCGCACGTACGAGCAGTACTTC
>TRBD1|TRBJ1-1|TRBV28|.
CASTDAGGARDTEAFF
TGTGCCAGCACCGATGCAGGGGGCGCCCGGGACACTGAAGCTTTCTTT
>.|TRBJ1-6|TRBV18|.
CASSPPTPNSPLHF
TGTGCCAGCTCACCACCGACCCCTAATTCACCCCTCCACTTT
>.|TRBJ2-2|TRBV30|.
CAWRWGPDTGELFF
TGTGCCTGGAGATGGGGGCCGGACACCGGGGAGCTGTTTTTT
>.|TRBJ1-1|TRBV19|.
CASSIEPVNTEAFF
TGTGCCAGTAGTATAGAACCAGTGAACACTGAAGCTTTCTTT
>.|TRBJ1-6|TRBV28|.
CASRFGTGNSPLHF
TGTGCCAGCAGGTTTGGGACGGGGAATTCACCCCTCCACTTT
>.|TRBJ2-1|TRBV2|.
CASSGNGNEQFF
TGTGCCAGCAGTGGGAACGGAAATGAGCAGTTCTTC
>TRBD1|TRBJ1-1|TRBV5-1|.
CASRKRDSGTEAFF
TGCGCCAGCAGGAAAAGGGACAGCGGCACTGAAGCTTTCTTT
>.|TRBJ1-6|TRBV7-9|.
CASSSQAGSPLHF
TGTGCCAGCAGCTCGCAGGCAGGTTCACCCCTCCACTTT
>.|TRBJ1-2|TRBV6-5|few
CASRPGGARGYTF
TGTGCCAGCAGGCCCGGGGGGGCGCGGGGCTACACCTTC
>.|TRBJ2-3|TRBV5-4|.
CASSPQDVETDTQYF
TGTGCCAGCAGCCCCCAGGACGTTGAAACAGATACGCAGTATTTT
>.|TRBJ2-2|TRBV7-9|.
CASSYRRGVPGELFF
TGTGCCAGCAGTTATCGCAGGGGAGTCCCCGGGGAGCTGTTTTTT
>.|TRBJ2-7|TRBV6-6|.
CASSYYSENEQYF
TGTGCCAGCAGTTACTATTCGGAGAACGAGCAGTACTTC
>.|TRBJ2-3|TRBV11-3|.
CASSLGPSTDTQYF
TGTGCCAGCAGCCTAGGCCCCAGCACAGATACGCAGTATTTT
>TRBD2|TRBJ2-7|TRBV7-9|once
CASSRSGGGTAEQYF
TGTGCCAGCAGCCGAAGCGGGGGGGGTACGGCCGAGCAGTACTTC
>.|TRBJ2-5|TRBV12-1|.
CASSFGFGEKETQYF
TGTGCCAGCAGCTTTGGGTTCGGGGAGAAAGAGACCCAGTACTTC
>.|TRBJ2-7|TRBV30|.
CAWSVLGRGDEQYF
TGTGCCTGGAGTGTACTGGGGCGCGGTGACGAGCAGTACTTC
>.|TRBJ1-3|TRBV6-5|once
CASSYSEALIGNTIYF
TGTGCCAGCAGTTACTCCGAAGCCTTGATCGGAAACACCATATATTTT
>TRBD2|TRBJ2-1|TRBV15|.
CATSRDLAGRLGSYNEQFF
TGTGCCACCAGCAGAGATCTAGCGGGGAGACTTGGCTCCTACAATGAGCAGTTCTTC
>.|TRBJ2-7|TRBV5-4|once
CASSLDSATYEQYF
TGTGCCAGCAGCTTGGACTCCGCTACCTACGAGCAGTACTTC
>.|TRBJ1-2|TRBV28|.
CASSRDNNYGYTF
TGTGCCAGCTCTCGAGATAACAACTATGGCTACACCTTC
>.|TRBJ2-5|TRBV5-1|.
CASSQVGETQYF
TGCGCCAGCAGCCAAGTAGGGGAGACCCAGTACTTC
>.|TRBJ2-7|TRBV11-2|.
CASSLGGLLPPKEQYF
TGTGCCAGCAGCTTAGGCGGCTTACTGCCTCCTAAGGAGCAGTACTTC
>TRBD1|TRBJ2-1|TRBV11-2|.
CASTPGDRVPYNEQFF
TGTGCCAGCACCCCGGGGGACAGGGTACCCTACAATGAGCAGTTCTTC
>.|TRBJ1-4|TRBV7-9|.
CASSPLRLTNEKLFF
TGTGCCAGCAGCCCCCTCCGTCTGACTAATGAAAAACTGTTTTTT
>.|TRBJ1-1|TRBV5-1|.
CASSPLLGQDPLEAFF
TGCGCCAGCAGCCCTCTTCTGGGGCAAGACCCCTTAGAAGCTTTCTTT
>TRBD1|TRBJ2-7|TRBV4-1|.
CASSLALTGEYEQYF
TGCGCCAGCAGCCTCGCCCTGACAGGGGAGTACGAGCAGTACTTC
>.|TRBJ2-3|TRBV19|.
CASSIEDYTDTQYF
TGTGCCAGTAGTATTGAAGATTACACAGATACGCAGTATTTT
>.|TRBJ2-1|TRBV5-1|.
CASSPVGNEQFF
TGCGCCAGCTCCCCGGTAGGCAATGAGCAGTTCTTC
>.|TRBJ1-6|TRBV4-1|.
CASSQAPGERRSPLHF
TGCGCCAGCAGCCAAGCTCCAGGGGAACGTAGGTCACCCCTCCACTTT
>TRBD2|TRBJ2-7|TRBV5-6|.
CASSLRLAGLYEQYF
TGTGCCAGCAGCTTGCGACTAGCGGGGTTATACGAGCAGTACTTC
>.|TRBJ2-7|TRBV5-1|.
CASSLMGPPYEQYF
TGCGCCAGCAGCTTGATGGGCCCACCCTACGAGCAGTACTTC
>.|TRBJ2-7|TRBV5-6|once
CASGRGLKNYEQYF
TGTGCCAGCGGTAGGGGGTTGAAAAACTACGAGCAGTACTTC
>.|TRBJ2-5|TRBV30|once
CAWSVPETQYF
TGTGCCTGGAGTGTACCGGAGACCCAGTACTTC
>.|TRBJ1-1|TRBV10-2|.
CARIQGRKGTEAFF
TGCGCCAGGATACAGGGCCGGAAAGGCACTGAAGCTTTCTTT
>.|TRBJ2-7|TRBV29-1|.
CSVEDGALGDEQYF
TGCAGCGTTGAAGATGGCGCGCTTGGGGACGAGCAGTACTTC